The rows below give T cell receptor beta chains drawn from one sample of a study of T cell changes during pregnancy in multiple sclerosis. Here immunoSEQ multiplex PCR was the method, and the copy in TCRdb shows in-frame clones only, minus some. The sample holds fewer than 55,000 clones, around 90% seen once. Material: CD8+ T cells from peripheral blood mononuclear cells, obtained after pregnancy. These receptors all stem from a female donor in good health, enrolled as a control in a pregnancy study. The conserved cysteine and the conserved F or W are not part of the CDR3 here. Fields, in order: V gene, J gene, CDR3 protein.

TRBV15	TRBJ2-7	ATVDSSNSYEQY
TRBV5-4	TRBJ1-1	ASSLTGQGVAKNTEAF
TRBV4-3	TRBJ2-7	ASSQDFASGSYEQY
TRBV29-1	TRBJ2-6	SVEWQGAGANVLT
TRBV11-2	TRBJ2-7	ASSSLGGDGTYEQY
TRBV9	TRBJ1-2	ASSGRTSGAGYGYT
TRBV10-2	TRBJ2-3	ASSEFLAGGSSDTDTQY
TRBV7-6	TRBJ2-7	ASSLTGGGYEQY
TRBV11-2	TRBJ1-6	ASSLGVWRTYNSPLH
TRBV27	TRBJ2-1	ASSLGGPYSPYNEQF
TRBV9	TRBJ1-6	ASGEDRVNSPLH
TRBV6-6	TRBJ2-2	ASSYPGGPNTGELF
TRBV7-2	TRBJ1-1	ASSLGYSQIEAF
TRBV7-9	TRBJ2-2	ASSSGAGWAGELF
TRBV9	TRBJ1-4	ASSPRLKGQPDNEKLF
TRBV19	TRBJ1-5	ASSIDRGVYQPQH
TRBV11-1	TRBJ1-1	ASRGGDQAF
TRBV4-3	TRBJ2-7	ASSQQRTATYEQY
TRBV4-3	TRBJ1-3	ASSQGGRAGNTIY
TRBV4-3	TRBJ2-7	ASSQARGGAYYEQY
TRBV7-9	TRBJ2-7	ASSSRDSAYEQY
TRBV5-5	TRBJ2-4	ASSWGEIQY
TRBV9	TRBJ2-7	ASSVAQRPHEQY
TRBV4-3	TRBJ2-7	ASSQTLWDSTNEQY
TRBV5-1	TRBJ2-1	ASSPSGGARYNEQF
TRBV4-3	TRBJ2-1	ASSSWDRGSDEQF
TRBV7-9	TRBJ2-3	ASTPKRDTSDTQY
TRBV4-3	TRBJ2-2	ASSQEGWGGGELF